This TCR beta chain was observed in a study of T cells in Graves' hyperthyroidism and ophthalmopathy. The V gene lost 2 bases and the J gene lost 11 bases, with 9 bases spanning the gap. The CDR3 covers 11 residues. Germline V gene sequence: CDR1 MNHEY, CDR2 SVGEGT. Template material for amplifying TCR beta CDR3 regions consisted of RNA transcripts. TCR CDR3 regions were first amplified by RT-PCR with HTBI primers. TCRdb processed the multiplex PCR reads anew with MiXCR; each CDR3 protein has one entry. The table shows around 600,000 distinct CDR3 sequences, with approximately 14% occurring only once. Each patient was aged 18 to 65 and had newly diagnosed hyperthyroidism of under 2 months' duration. Notes on the study in general: The blood repertoire included most of the expanded thyroid clonotypes above 0.001.

The sample holds a few counts of this clonotype. Its target is unknown. The clonotype was recovered from a woman in her 30s with Graves' hyperthyroidism. The source material was blood. This rearrangement joins TRBV6-2 or TRBV6-3 to TRBJ1-2, with D uncertain. The CDR3 region has the DNA TGTGCCAGCAGTTACGGAGGGATGTACACCTTC. It yields the protein CASSYGGMYTF.